This T cell receptor (beta chain) appears in the sequencing data of a study of long-term antiretroviral therapy in people with HIV. General observations from the study: Post-ART, diversity grew, though it stayed under transplant donor control levels.

Of note for this clone: Its antigen is not known.

Researchers ran immunoSEQ v3.0 at survey level. Profiling relied on immunoSEQ multiplex PCR, and the TCRdb table lists in-frame clones only, not all of them. The table has just under 40,000 clones, about 88% seen once; the top ten hold 3.9%. The ends were cut back, 2 bases at V and 6 bases at J, with 11 bases in the middle. The length of the CDR3 is 13 residues. The germline V gene encodes CDR1 MNHEY and CDR2 SMNVEV (reference sequence). Per donor, at least one pre-ART and at least two post-ART PBMC samples were obtained. Cryopreserved PBMC numbered about 1-10 million per sample before DNA extraction.

The source was unsorted PBMCs, collected just before starting antiretroviral therapy. The TCR was taken from a woman under 30 with HIV. This chain links TRBV27 with TRBJ2-7; D is undetermined. CDR3 in amino acids: CASSLGPYGEQYF. CDR3 coding DNA: TGTGCCAGCAGTTTAGGACCCTACGGCGAGCAGTACTTC.